The clone carrying this TCR beta chain was observed a handful of times. The data were taken from a study of early T cells in non-severe SARS-CoV-2 infection. Unique molecular identifiers (one per individual cDNA molecule) were attached. MiXCR, run by TCRdb on the 5' RACE reads, gives a single entry per CDR3 protein. The sample lists 87,000 or so distinct CDR3 sequences, 12% seen once, with less than 8.5% in the top ten. The CDR3 sequence is 15 residues long. V gave up 4 bases and J gave up 3 bases, with 16 bases separating them. Germline CDR1 is SGHVS and CDR2 is FQNEAQ. The chain is built from TRBV7-8 and TRBJ2-7; D call uncertain. This clonotype was obtained from an adult who was a healthcare worker with PCR-confirmed SARS-CoV-2 infection or an uninfected control (not recorded which). The sample consisted of whole blood. The CDR3 coding sequence is TGTGCCAGCAGCTCCTATGTAGGCCAGGACTACGAGCAGTACTTC. This codes for CASSSYVGQDYEQYF. The complete variable domain, with remaining parts taken from reference TRBV7-8 and TRBJ2-7, reads GAGVSQSPRYKVAKRGQDVALRCDPISGHVSLFWYQQALGQGPEFLTYFQNEAQLDKSGLPSDRFFAERPEGSVSTLKIQRTQQEDSAVYLCASSSYVGQDYEQYFGPGTRLTVT.